The next 26 T cell receptor beta chains were all read from a single sample in a study of PD-L1 blockade in urothelial cancer (dated by TCRdb to 2017 to 2019). The library was prepared using the immunoSEQ multiplex PCR assay. Sourced from immuneACCESS, this table was stored by TCRdb with only in-frame sequences that have V and J called. A share of the clones is absent; for the studies checked, an unresolved V gene accounts for under half, and the remainder has no known explanation. The sample includes 30,000 or so clones, with roughly nine tenths observed a single time. In total, the top ten clones hold 6.5% to 8% of the sample. Interpreted using the paper, the time point label stands for: peripheral blood 6 weeks after treatment start. The starting material was PBMCs, obtained around atezolizumab (anti-PD-L1) treatment. These receptors all stem from an older man with urothelial cancer.

CDR3 bases: TGTGCCAGCAGCCCGGTAGGACAGGGGGCCGAAAGGGGCTACACCTTC. It encodes CASSPVGQGAERGYTF. The V call is TRBV5-6, the J call TRBJ1-2; 11 bases align to TRBD1. V trimming: 4 bases; J trimming: 8 bases; junction bases outside the gene matches: 13. CDR1 and CDR2 from the germline V gene are SGHDT and YYEEEE. CDR3 size: 16 residues. The full variable domain, its missing parts supplied by reference TRBV5-6 and TRBJ1-2, is DAGVTQSPTHLIKTRGQQVTLRCSPKSGHDTVSWYQQALGQGPQFIFQYYEEEERQRGNFPDRFSGHQFPNYSSELNVNALLLGDSALYLCASSPVGQGAERGYTFGSGTRLTVV.

The CDR3 DNA is TGTGCCAGCAGCTTGGCCGCTAACTATGGCTACACCTTC. Protein: CASSLAANYGYTF. The rearrangement links TRBV5-4 to TRBJ1-2; the D is unclear. CDR3 length: 13 amino acids. Trimming removed 0 bases at V and 0 bases at J, with 3 bases between. Germline CDR1 is SGHNT and CDR2 is YYREEE (reference sequence).

The chain has TRBV5-1 and TRBJ2-1; TRBD2 agrees at 8 bases. The CDR3 is made up of 15 amino acids. The V segment lost 4 bases and the J segment 7 bases; nucleotides outside the gene matches: 10. Germline-derived CDR1 and CDR2 are SGHRS and YFSETQ. The CDR3 region is CASSQDSRGGNEQFF. CDR3 nucleotides: TGCGCCAGCAGCCAGGACTCCCGGGGGGGTAATGAGCAGTTCTTC.

The chain combines TRBV5-4 with TRBJ2-3, with 9 bases matching TRBD2. Germline V gene data show CDR1 as SGHNT and CDR2 as YYREEE (reference sequence). With 0 bases clipped from V and 3 bases from J, the junction kept 5 bases outside the gene matches. CDR3 length: 16 residues. The CDR3 loop reads CASSLDQAGGTDTQYF. The CDR3 nucleotides are TGTGCCAGCAGCTTGGATCAGGCGGGAGGGACAGATACGCAGTATTTT.

J is TRBJ1-1 and V is TRBV6-5, with TRBD1 as a possible D gene (5 bases). This CDR3 contains 14 residues. Trimming left V 2 bases short and J 2 bases short, with 9 bases between. The V gene's germline CDR1 is MNHEY and CDR2 SVGAGI. CDR3 nucleotide sequence: TGTGCCAGCAGTTACGGGGGGAAAAACACTGAAGCTTTCTTT. Its translation: CASSYGGKNTEAFF.

This sequence joins TRBV9 and TRBJ1-1; tentatively, D is TRBD1 (5 bases). V lost 2 bases to trimming and J lost 0 bases, with 8 bases between them. Germline lookup yields CDR1 SGDLS and CDR2 YYNGEE. The CDR3 length is 14 residues. The CDR3 protein is CASSVGGMNTEAFF. The CDR3 DNA sequence: TGTGCCAGCAGCGTGGGGGGGATGAACACTGAAGCTTTCTTT.

This clone was counted a single time. The V gene is TRBV5-1, the J gene TRBJ2-1; no clear D gene. The V gene lost 0 bases and the J gene lost 5 bases, with 9 bases spanning the gap. Germline V gene lookup returns CDR1 SGHRS and CDR2 YFSETQ. The CDR3 has 14 residues. The CDR3 bases are TGCGCCAGCAGCTTGGGCCAGTCAAACAATGAGCAGTTCTTC. Translated, it gives CASSLGQSNNEQFF.

This clone was found a few times. V and J are TRBV5-1 and TRBJ2-1; no clear D. Germline-derived CDR1 and CDR2 are SGHRS and YFSETQ. The V and J ends lost 5 bases and 6 bases respectively, with 12 bases between them. The CDR3 spans 13 residues. This CDR3 reads CASRVEPSNEQFF. CDR3 nucleotide sequence: TGCGCCAGCAGGGTTGAGCCTAGCAATGAGCAGTTCTTC.

This sequence joins TRBV15 and TRBJ2-7; 8 nucleotides align to TRBD1. With 0 bases clipped from V and 2 bases from J, the junction kept 6 bases outside the gene matches. This CDR3 spans 16 amino acids. Germline CDR1 is LNHNV and CDR2 is YYDKDF (reference sequence). The CDR3 protein is CATSREGTGSAYEQYF. The CDR3 nucleotides read TGTGCCACCAGCAGAGAGGGGACAGGTTCGGCCTACGAGCAGTACTTC. Supplemented by reference TRBV15 and TRBJ2-7, the full variable domain reads DAMVIQNPRYQVTQFGKPVTLSCSQTLNHNVMYWYQQKSSQAPKLLFHYYDKDFNNEADTPDNFQSRRPNTSFCFLDIRSPGLGDTAMYLCATSREGTGSAYEQYFGPGTRLTVT.

V usage is TRBV6-5 and J usage is TRBJ2-7; D might be TRBD1 (5 bases). The germline V gene encodes CDR1 MNHEY and CDR2 SVGAGI. The CDR3 covers 15 residues. Deletions cut 6 bases from V and 2 bases from J, with 17 bases between. CDR3 residues: CASRSTGTTAYEQYF. Written as DNA, the CDR3 is TGTGCCAGCAGGTCCACGGGCACGACAGCCTACGAGCAGTACTTC.

The V and J genes are TRBV29-1 and TRBJ2-1; TRBD2 matches 8 bases. The V and J ends lost 4 bases and 0 bases, in that order; junction bases with no gene match: 11. The CDR3 runs 17 residues. CDR1 and CDR2 from the germline V gene are SQVTM and ANQGSEA. CDR3 in amino acids: CSVGGDSGASSYNEQFF. As DNA, the CDR3 is TGCAGCGTTGGGGGGGATAGCGGGGCGAGCTCCTACAATGAGCAGTTCTTC.

The chain employs TRBV13 and TRBJ2-4; 10 positions match TRBD2. With 5 bases clipped from V and 1 base from J, the junction kept 11 bases outside the gene matches. The CDR3 spans 18 residues. Germline V gene sequence: CDR1 PRHDT, CDR2 FYEKMQ (reference sequence). This chain's CDR3 is CASSRSGRAGGAKNIQYF. CDR3 DNA: TGTGCCAGCAGCCGGAGCGGGAGGGCCGGCGGGGCCAAAAACATTCAGTACTTC.

The chain links TRBV30 to TRBJ1-5, with a tentative D call TRBD1 (5 bases). This CDR3 region has 13 residues. V was pared by 2 bases and J by 5 bases, with 10 bases between. Germline CDR1 reads GTSNPN; CDR2 reads SVGIG (reference sequence). In DNA form, the CDR3 reads TGTGCCTGGAGTTCCCGGGGGGATCAGCCCCAGCATTTT. Its protein is CAWSSRGDQPQHF.

The gene calls are TRBV5-4 and TRBJ1-4; 11 bases fit TRBD1. This CDR3 has 16 residues. J gave up 4 bases and V 5 bases, and 7 bases lay outside the gene matches. Germline CDR1 SGHNT, CDR2 YYREEE (reference sequence). CDR3 amino acids: CASSNPGTGGNEKLFF. Here the CDR3 DNA reads TGTGCCAGCAGTAACCCCGGGACAGGGGGTAATGAAAAACTGTTTTTT.

This rearrangement joins TRBV10-3 to TRBJ1-1; a possible D gene is TRBD1 (5 bases). This CDR3 spans 13 amino acids. Trimming pared 4 bases from V and 5 bases from J, leaving 11 bases between. Germline V gene lookup returns CDR1 ENHRY and CDR2 SYGVKD. The CDR3 loop reads CAISGGRQTEAFF. In DNA form, the CDR3 reads TGTGCCATCAGTGGGGGTAGACAGACTGAAGCTTTCTTT.

The rearrangement links TRBV19 to TRBJ2-2; tentative D call: TRBD1 (5 bases). The length of the CDR3 is 14 residues. Trimming removed 6 bases from V and 2 bases from J, with 10 bases in between. Germline CDR1 reads LNHDA; CDR2 reads SQIVND (reference sequence). The CDR3 sequence: CASRQGRNTGELFF. The CDR3 nucleotides read TGTGCCAGTAGGCAGGGCCGCAACACCGGGGAGCTGTTTTTT.

The chain links TRBV5-1 to TRBJ2-5; possible D gene TRBD1, 6 bases. This CDR3 contains 14 residues. The V end was cut by 0 bases, the J end by 1 base, with 7 bases between. Per the germline V gene, CDR1 is SGHRS and CDR2 is YFSETQ. The CDR3 protein is CASSLGTAQETQYF. In DNA, the CDR3 is TGCGCCAGCAGCTTGGGGACAGCCCAAGAGACCCAGTACTTC.

The CDR3: CASTPGRGGISTDTQYF. CDR3 coding DNA: TGCGCCAGCACCCCGGGTCGGGGGGGAATTAGCACAGATACGCAGTATTTT. The chain couples TRBV4-1 to TRBJ2-3; 8 bases line up with TRBD2. The V gene's germline CDR1 is MGHRA and CDR2 YSYEKL. The CDR3 loop spans 17 amino acids. Germline trimming cut 7 bases from V and 0 bases from J; bases unmatched to any gene: 12.

The chain is built from TRBV4-1 and TRBJ2-1; 8 nucleotides line up with TRBD2. The CDR3 runs 14 residues. V dropped 3 bases and J dropped 7; count of bases not matched to a gene: 5. Germline CDR1 reads MGHRA; CDR2 reads YSYEKL. CDR3 DNA sequence: TGCGCCAGCAGCCATTACGGGAGGGGAAATGAGCAGTTCTTC. Translating gives CASSHYGRGNEQFF.

The chain employs TRBV2 and TRBJ2-2; 9 positions agree with TRBD1. CDR1 is SNHLY and CDR2 is FYNNEI in the germline V gene. CDR3 length equals 16 residues. J lost 4 bases, V lost 4 bases, and 7 bases had no gene match. CDR3 sequence (DNA): TGTGCCAGCAGTGGCGGGACAGGGCGGAGCACCGGGGAGCTGTTTTTT. Residues: CASSGGTGRSTGELFF. Full variable domain (rest looked up from reference TRBV2 and TRBJ2-2): EPEVTQTPSHQVTQMGQEVILRCVPISNHLYFYWYRQILGQKVEFLVSFYNNEISEKSEIFDDQFSVERPDGSNFTLKIRSTKLEDSAMYFCASSGGTGRSTGELFFGEGSRLTVL.

The chain joins TRBV5-1 to TRBJ2-7, with TRBD2 identical over 9 bases. V lost 1 base to trimming and J lost 2 bases; unmatched junction nucleotides: 4. The CDR3 extends over 15 amino acids. Germline V gene sequence: CDR1 SGHRS, CDR2 YFSETQ. The CDR3 sequence: CASSLLAGPTYEQYF. The CDR3 DNA is TGCGCCAGCAGCTTGCTAGCGGGACCCACCTACGAGCAGTACTTC. The full variable domain, its missing parts supplied by reference TRBV5-1 and TRBJ2-7, is KAGVTQTPRYLIKTRGQQVTLSCSPISGHRSVSWYQQTPGQGLQFLFEYFSETQRNKGNFPGRFSGRQFSNSRSEMNVSTLELGDSALYLCASSLLAGPTYEQYFGPGTRLTVT.

CDR3 sequence (DNA): TGTGCCAGCAGCCCCCTAGCGGGAGTCGGCACAGATACGCAGTATTTT. It is translated as CASSPLAGVGTDTQYF. The chain has TRBV7-9 and TRBJ2-3; 10 bases are shared with TRBD2. Germline V gene data show CDR1 as SEHNR and CDR2 as FQNEAQ (reference sequence). The CDR3 extends over 16 amino acids. Losses at the gene ends were 5 bases for V and 1 base for J; bases not matched to a gene: 6.

This clone was picked up a small number of times. The chain combines TRBV19 with TRBJ1-1; TRBD1 aligns across 7 bases. The CDR3 runs to 13 residues. With 6 bases clipped from V and 5 bases from J, the junction kept 6 bases outside the gene matches. Germline-derived CDR1 and CDR2 are LNHDA and SQIVND (reference sequence). The CDR3 nucleotides are TGTGCCAGTAGAAGACAGGGAGAAACTGAAGCTTTCTTT. Encoded protein: CASRRQGETEAFF.

V gene TRBV7-8 combines with J gene TRBJ2-7; 8 bases match TRBD1. The CDR3 spans 15 residues. Unmatched junction bases numbered 5, after V lost 0 bases and J lost 4 bases. Germline V gene data show CDR1 as SGHVS and CDR2 as FQNEAQ. The CDR3 loop reads CASSLAGTGEYEQYF. CDR3 in DNA: TGTGCCAGCAGCTTAGCTGGGACAGGAGAATACGAGCAGTACTTC. The complete variable domain, with remaining parts taken from reference TRBV7-8 and TRBJ2-7, reads GAGVSQSPRYKVAKRGQDVALRCDPISGHVSLFWYQQALGQGPEFLTYFQNEAQLDKSGLPSDRFFAERPEGSVSTLKIQRTQQEDSAVYLCASSLAGTGEYEQYFGPGTRLTVT.

The J gene is TRBJ1-4, the V gene TRBV10-3, with D unclear. Per germline, CDR1 ENHRY and CDR2 SYGVKD. CDR3 size: 14 residues. With 6 bases removed from V and 6 bases from J, the gap between germline ends came to 14 bases. CDR3 DNA: TGTGCCATCAGCCGCGGCGTGGTCCATGAAAAACTGTTTTTT. Translation gives CAISRGVVHEKLFF.

This rearrangement joins TRBV18 to TRBJ2-1; no reliable D call. The V and J ends lost 1 base and 5 bases respectively, with 9 bases between them. The CDR3 consists of 14 residues. Germline V gene data show CDR1 as KGHSH and CDR2 as LQKENI. The CDR3 DNA sequence: TGTGCCAGCTCACCACTTGGGCAAAACAATGAGCAGTTCTTC. Amino acid sequence: CASSPLGQNNEQFF.